The entry below gives a single T cell receptor (beta chain) sequence along with its context. What this receptor recognizes is not known. Per-nucleotide qualities are absent, and no much larger clonotype sits a single base away. The immunoSEQ Assay, a bias-controlled multiplex PCR, was used to amplify TCRbeta CDR3 regions from genomic DNA. In the authors' own workflow: The number of nucleated cells in each sample was estimated by amplification of reference gene primers within the assay. Sequence reads were collapsed and filtered to measure the absolute abundance of every unique TCRbeta CDR3 rearrangement. For each sample, productive Simpson clonality was calculated by taking the square root of Simpson's diversity index across productive rearrangements. TCRdb holds this immuneACCESS table with in-frame rearrangements only. Some clones are missing; in checked studies, unresolved V genes explain under half, and the rest has no known cause. The V and J calls and clone size were taken over from that table, and D and trimming were inferred from the DNA. Across this sample there are 100,000 to 150,000 clones, with 88% seen only once. Under 13% of the sample lies in the top ten.

Per the germline V gene (reference sequence), LGHDT is the CDR1 and YNNKEL is the CDR2. After removal of 6 bases from V and 4 bases from J, the junction retains 6 bases not matched to a gene. Including the terminal cysteine and phenylalanine, the CDR3 comprises 14 residues. The only DNA kept is the CDR3, 42 bases in frame from the first base. The data were taken from a study of blood T cell repertoires in COVID-19 (dated by TCRdb to the early 2020s). About the investigation overall: Samples covering the acute and convalescent phases of COVID-19 were provided by collaborators in the United States, Italy and Spain. The prospective study material was composed of cDNA or gDNA derived from T cells, B-cell-depleted T cells, or PBMCs. Subjects who had been exposed to COVID-19, were actively infected with it, or had recovered from it provided the deeply sampled blood TCRbeta repertoires that made up the dataset. The repertoires were released in a freely available public database intended as a resource for research on the immune response to SARS-CoV-2. The samples were drawn from two sources: the first 160 participants of the ongoing ImmuneRACE study, and some 1,300 subjects contributed by 6 global collaborators. A de-identified subject ID, COVID-19 status, age in years and sex were almost always included in the sample metadata. Where HLA class I and class II types were available, the types were taken from metadata supplied by the sample provider, not from assay-based typing.

What the study reported, not specific to this receptor: How much clinical and demographic metadata was included differed by source and by participant, and the metadata was provided uncurated.

The collaborating institutions used their own protocols to collect whole blood in K2EDTA tubes. For TCRbeta analysis, collaborators shipped samples as frozen whole blood, isolated PBMCs, or DNA extracted from either of those sample types. This TCR derives from a man in his fifties with acute or convalescent COVID-19. The sequenced sample was peripheral blood. The chain employs TRBV3-1 (or the pseudogene TRBV3-2) and TRBJ1-1; 9 middle bases align to TRBD1. The CDR3 is CASRLRDRVTEAFF. In nucleotide form, the sequence is TGTGCCAGCAGGCTCCGGGACAGGGTCACTGAAGCTTTCTTT.